These T cell receptor beta chains were read from a single sample in a study of cytomegalovirus exposure and HLA in healthy donors. Using immunoSEQ multiplex PCR, the repertoire was profiled, and TCRdb retains in-frame clones only, with some absent. The sample yields some 150,000 clones, 70% to 80% seen once. Sequencing input: PBMCs. These receptors originate from a woman aged 45-65 years in good health and CMV-seronegative. Each CDR3 is given with its conserved first and last residue. Each record gives: V gene, J gene, CDR3 length, D gene, clone size, CDR3 DNA, CDR3 protein. D genes are given only for firm matches. The size field is filled for only some rows; it gives once, few, many or a size class.

v_call: TRBV5-1
j_call: TRBJ2-3
cdr3_length: 16
d_call: TRBD2
clone_size: .
cdr3_nt: TGCGCCAGCAGCTTGGAACACTTCGCGGGGGGGGATACGCAGTATTTT
cdr3_aa: CASSLEHFAGGDTQYF

v_call: TRBV29-1
j_call: TRBJ1-2
cdr3_length: 12
d_call: .
clone_size: .
cdr3_nt: TGCAGCGTTGACCTTTTCCTCTATGGCTACACCTTC
cdr3_aa: CSVDLFLYGYTF

v_call: TRBV6-5
j_call: TRBJ1-5
cdr3_length: 15
d_call: .
clone_size: .
cdr3_nt: TGTGCCAGCAGTTTCGGACAAGCGCAAAATCAGCCCCAGCATTTT
cdr3_aa: CASSFGQAQNQPQHF

v_call: TRBV25-1
j_call: TRBJ2-2
cdr3_length: 14
d_call: TRBD1
clone_size: once
cdr3_nt: TGTGCCAGCAGGGGCCAGGGGGCCACCGGGGAGCTGTTTTTT
cdr3_aa: CASRGQGATGELFF

v_call: TRBV18
j_call: TRBJ1-4
cdr3_length: 15
d_call: .
clone_size: .
cdr3_nt: TGTGCCAGCTCACTTTCAAACATGGCTAATGAAAAACTGTTTTTT
cdr3_aa: CASSLSNMANEKLFF

v_call: TRBV6-6
j_call: TRBJ2-7
cdr3_length: 15
d_call: TRBD2
clone_size: .
cdr3_nt: TGTGCCAGCAGTTACGGACTAGCGGGAGAGAGAGAGCAGTACTTC
cdr3_aa: CASSYGLAGEREQYF

v_call: TRBV2
j_call: TRBJ1-2
cdr3_length: 12
d_call: .
clone_size: .
cdr3_nt: TGTGCCAGCACCAGGTTTAACTATGGCTACACCTTC
cdr3_aa: CASTRFNYGYTF

v_call: TRBV2
j_call: TRBJ1-2
cdr3_length: 13
d_call: TRBD1
clone_size: .
cdr3_nt: TGTGCCAGTGACAGGGACCCCGCGGGAGGCTACACCTTC
cdr3_aa: CASDRDPAGGYTF

v_call: TRBV11-2
j_call: TRBJ2-1
cdr3_length: 15
d_call: TRBD2
clone_size: .
cdr3_nt: TGTGCCAGCAGCACCAGCGGGAGGGCCGGGAATGAGCAGTTCTTC
cdr3_aa: CASSTSGRAGNEQFF

v_call: TRBV7-8
j_call: TRBJ1-2
cdr3_length: 14
d_call: .
clone_size: .
cdr3_nt: TGTGCCAGCAGCTTAGGCCGTCGCGGGTATGGCTACACCTTC
cdr3_aa: CASSLGRRGYGYTF

v_call: TRBV6-6
j_call: TRBJ1-2
cdr3_length: 14
d_call: .
clone_size: .
cdr3_nt: TGTGCCAGCAGTTACTCAAGACAGGCCTATGGCTACACCTTC
cdr3_aa: CASSYSRQAYGYTF

v_call: TRBV15
j_call: TRBJ2-7
cdr3_length: 16
d_call: TRBD1
clone_size: .
cdr3_nt: TGTGCCACCAGCAGCGATCCGGGACAGCCCTCCTACGAGCAGTACTTC
cdr3_aa: CATSSDPGQPSYEQYF

v_call: TRBV5-1
j_call: TRBJ2-5
cdr3_length: 16
d_call: .
clone_size: .
cdr3_nt: TGCGCCAGCAGCCTTCTACCCAGCAGGGGCGGAGAGACCCAGTACTTC
cdr3_aa: CASSLLPSRGGETQYF

v_call: TRBV30
j_call: TRBJ1-6
cdr3_length: 13
d_call: .
clone_size: once
cdr3_nt: TGTGCCTGGAGTCCGAGCGGCGCCTCACCCCTCCACTTT
cdr3_aa: CAWSPSGASPLHF

v_call: TRBV9
j_call: TRBJ1-4
cdr3_length: 16
d_call: TRBD1
clone_size: .
cdr3_nt: TGTGCCAGCAGCGTGGCACCGGGACAGAGAGATGAAAAACTGTTTTTT
cdr3_aa: CASSVAPGQRDEKLFF

v_call: TRBV6-5
j_call: TRBJ2-4
cdr3_length: 15
d_call: .
clone_size: .
cdr3_nt: TGTGCCAGCAGTTACGGGCCCATAGCCAAAAACATTCAGTACTTC
cdr3_aa: CASSYGPIAKNIQYF

v_call: TRBV9
j_call: TRBJ2-1
cdr3_length: 17
d_call: TRBD2
clone_size: .
cdr3_nt: TGTGCCAGCAGCTTGACTAGCGGGGGGAGCTCCTACAATGAGCAGTTCTTC
cdr3_aa: CASSLTSGGSSYNEQFF

v_call: TRBV28
j_call: TRBJ2-3
cdr3_length: 11
d_call: .
clone_size: .
cdr3_nt: .
cdr3_aa: CASSWAAGTEF

v_call: TRBV5-4
j_call: TRBJ1-2
cdr3_length: 13
d_call: .
clone_size: .
cdr3_nt: TGTGCCAGCAGCTTGAACAGGGAAGGTGGCTACACCTTC
cdr3_aa: CASSLNREGGYTF

v_call: TRBV6-5
j_call: TRBJ1-2
cdr3_length: 13
d_call: .
clone_size: .
cdr3_nt: TGTGCCAGCAGTTACCGGACACAGGGTGGCTACACCTTC
cdr3_aa: CASSYRTQGGYTF

v_call: TRBV9
j_call: TRBJ1-1
cdr3_length: 13
d_call: .
clone_size: .
cdr3_nt: TGTGCCAGCAGCGTCGGGGGAAGCACTGAAGCTTTCTTT
cdr3_aa: CASSVGGSTEAFF

v_call: TRBV18
j_call: TRBJ1-5
cdr3_length: 15
d_call: TRBD1
clone_size: .
cdr3_nt: TGTGCCAGCCGGGAACAGGGGGCGATCAATCAGCCCCAGCATTTT
cdr3_aa: CASREQGAINQPQHF

v_call: TRBV9
j_call: TRBJ2-1
cdr3_length: 18
d_call: TRBD1
clone_size: .
cdr3_nt: TGTGCCAGCAGCGTAGACGGGGGGACAGGGGGACTAGTATGGGAGCAGTTCTTC
cdr3_aa: CASSVDGGTGGLVWEQFF

v_call: TRBV6-1
j_call: TRBJ1-2
cdr3_length: 16
d_call: .
clone_size: .
cdr3_nt: TGTGCCAGCAGTGCAGGGTGGCAGGGTAGGACCTATGGCTACACCTTC
cdr3_aa: CASSAGWQGRTYGYTF

v_call: TRBV5-4
j_call: TRBJ2-1
cdr3_length: 15
d_call: TRBD1
clone_size: .
cdr3_nt: TGTGCCAGCAGCCAAGGACAGGGGTTCAACAATGAGCAGTTCTTC
cdr3_aa: CASSQGQGFNNEQFF

v_call: TRBV4-3
j_call: TRBJ2-3
cdr3_length: 14
d_call: .
clone_size: .
cdr3_nt: TGCGCCAGCAGCCAAGCGGGAAGCACAGATACGCAGTATTTT
cdr3_aa: CASSQAGSTDTQYF

v_call: TRBV10-3
j_call: TRBJ2-7
cdr3_length: 16
d_call: TRBD2
clone_size: .
cdr3_nt: TGTGCCATCAGTGAGCGGGTACTAGCGGGAGGTTACGAGCAGTACTTC
cdr3_aa: CAISERVLAGGYEQYF

v_call: TRBV19
j_call: TRBJ1-4
cdr3_length: 15
d_call: TRBD1
clone_size: .
cdr3_nt: TGTGCCAGTAGTATATGGACAGGTCCTGATGAAAAACTGTTTTTT
cdr3_aa: CASSIWTGPDEKLFF

v_call: TRBV14
j_call: TRBJ2-1
cdr3_length: 13
d_call: .
clone_size: few
cdr3_nt: TGTGCCAGCAGTCTAATACTCCAGGGCGAGCAGTTCTTC
cdr3_aa: CASSLILQGEQFF

v_call: TRBV10-1
j_call: TRBJ2-2
cdr3_length: 22
d_call: TRBD2
clone_size: .
cdr3_nt: TGCGCCAGCAGTGAGTCATGGTCCAGCGGGAGTTTCTGCATACTGAACACCGGGGAGCTGTTTTTT
cdr3_aa: CASSESWSSGSFCILNTGELFF

v_call: TRBV28
j_call: TRBJ2-1
cdr3_length: 15
d_call: TRBD1
clone_size: few
cdr3_nt: TGTGCCAGCAGTATACCCCGACAGGGATCGGATGAGCAGTTCTTC
cdr3_aa: CASSIPRQGSDEQFF

v_call: TRBV5-1
j_call: TRBJ2-5
cdr3_length: 15
d_call: TRBD2
clone_size: .
cdr3_nt: TGCGCCAGCAGCTTGGTTGTAGCGGGAGAAGAGACCCAGTACTTC
cdr3_aa: CASSLVVAGEETQYF

v_call: TRBV5-6
j_call: TRBJ2-3
cdr3_length: 15
d_call: TRBD1
clone_size: .
cdr3_nt: TGTGCCAGCAGCCCTGGACAGGGCTCCACAGATACGCAGTATTTT
cdr3_aa: CASSPGQGSTDTQYF

v_call: TRBV6-1
j_call: TRBJ2-7
cdr3_length: 15
d_call: TRBD2
clone_size: .
cdr3_nt: TGTGCCAGCAGGGAGACTAGCGGTTACTCCTACGAGCAGTACTTC
cdr3_aa: CASRETSGYSYEQYF

v_call: TRBV27
j_call: TRBJ2-7
cdr3_length: 14
d_call: TRBD1
clone_size: .
cdr3_nt: TGTGCCAGTCGCTCTCCCCGGGACAGTTACGAGCAGTACTTC
cdr3_aa: CASRSPRDSYEQYF

v_call: TRBV7-8
j_call: TRBJ1-1
cdr3_length: 12
d_call: .
clone_size: .
cdr3_nt: TGTGCCAGCAGCCTAAAGGGGTCTGAAGCTTTCTTT
cdr3_aa: CASSLKGSEAFF

v_call: TRBV7-9
j_call: TRBJ2-5
cdr3_length: 14
d_call: TRBD2
clone_size: .
cdr3_nt: TGTTCCAGCGAATCGACTAGCGGGACTAGGGCCCAGTACTTC
cdr3_aa: CSSESTSGTRAQYF

v_call: TRBV18
j_call: TRBJ1-4
cdr3_length: 14
d_call: .
clone_size: .
cdr3_nt: TGTGCCAGCTCACCAGGGGGCAACGGTGAAAAACTGTTTTTT
cdr3_aa: CASSPGGNGEKLFF

v_call: TRBV19
j_call: TRBJ2-7
cdr3_length: 15
d_call: .
clone_size: once
cdr3_nt: TGTGCCAGTAGTATTTACCCGAGACAGACCTACGAGCAGTACTTC
cdr3_aa: CASSIYPRQTYEQYF

v_call: TRBV11-2
j_call: TRBJ2-2
cdr3_length: 15
d_call: TRBD1
clone_size: .
cdr3_nt: TGTGCCAGCAGCGGTGACAGGGGACGGACCGGGGAGCTGTTTTTT
cdr3_aa: CASSGDRGRTGELFF

v_call: TRBV5-1
j_call: TRBJ2-7
cdr3_length: 17
d_call: .
clone_size: .
cdr3_nt: TGCGCCAGCAGCTCCCGCCCGGGGGGCGTGAGTACAGACGAGCAGTACTTC
cdr3_aa: CASSSRPGGVSTDEQYF